In its sample, the clone carrying this TCR beta chain was seen once. This record belongs to a study of CD4+ T cells in melanoma. The data were produced by immunoSEQ multiplex PCR, yet TCRdb's version contains in-frame clones alone and is incomplete. In the table there are around 10,000 clones, roughly two thirds of which are singletons. This CDR3 spans 15 amino acids. Germline loops: CDR1 SNHLY, CDR2 FYNNEI. With 6 bases clipped from V and 0 bases from J, the junction kept 7 bases outside the gene matches. Source material: cells from a culture (not recorded whether cultured in vitro). The chain combines TRBV2 with TRBJ2-7; 8 nucleotides match TRBD1. The sequence was obtained from a human donor with melanoma. CDR3 coding DNA: TGTGCCAGCAGACAGGACAGGGAGCGCTCCTACGAGCAGTACTTC. Translation gives CASRQDRERSYEQYF.